Reported below is one TCR beta chain. This entry belongs to a study of blood T cell repertoires in COVID-19. Study context: Samples taken during acute and convalescent COVID-19 were collected in the United States, Italy and Spain. Sample material is recorded as cDNA or gDNA derived from T cells, B-cell-depleted T cells, or PBMCs.

Authors' processing steps: Reference gene primer amplification gave nucleated cell count estimates. Some clones are missing from TCRdb's copy, which holds only in-frame ones; the method was immunoSEQ multiplex PCR. V, J and clone size are taken as reported in that table, and D and trimming were inferred from the DNA itself. The table has about 210,000 clones, around 85% seen once. J was trimmed by 2 bases and V by 3 bases; bases with no gene match: 5. Germline CDR1 and CDR2: SNHLY and FYNNEI. The CDR3 runs to 17 residues. This TCR was recovered from a man aged 35-49 years with acute or convalescent COVID-19. Sequencing used peripheral blood. The J gene is TRBJ2-3, the V gene TRBV2; TRBD2 matches 13 bases. The CDR3 here is CASSEAGLAGPTDTQYF. In DNA, the CDR3 is TGTGCCAGCAGTGAGGCGGGACTAGCGGGGCCCACAGATACGCAGTATTTT.